The sequence of this T cell receptor beta chain was determined in a study of blood T cells in healthy people across ages. With each sample, at least 5 micrograms of total RNA were extracted. This clonotype was detected a few times. Germline V CDR1 and CDR2: SEHNR, FQNEAQ (reference sequence). Between the trimmed V and J ends, which lost 9 bases and 0 bases, there was a span of 6 bases. CDR3 length equals 12 residues. The use of a sample-barcoded 5' primer and a J-beta primer mix characterized a second PCR of roughly 7 to 12 cycles. Each CDR3 protein is one row after TCRdb ran MiXCR on the 5' RACE reads. The sample has over 1,500,000 distinct CDR3 sequences; about two fifths are singletons.

The source is a human donor in good health. The material sequenced was blood. This chain connects TRBV7-9 to TRBJ2-1; D gene ambiguous. The CDR3 spells CASDDSYNEQFF. The CDR3 DNA reads TGTGCCAGTGACGACTCCTACAATGAGCAGTTCTTC. Looking up the rest from reference TRBV7-9 and TRBJ2-1 gives the full variable domain: DTGVSQNPRHKITKRGQNVTFRCDPISEHNRLYWYRQTLGQGPEFLTYFQNEAQLEKSRLLSDRFSAERPKGSFSTLEIQRTEQGDSAMYLCASDDSYNEQFFGPGTRLTVL.